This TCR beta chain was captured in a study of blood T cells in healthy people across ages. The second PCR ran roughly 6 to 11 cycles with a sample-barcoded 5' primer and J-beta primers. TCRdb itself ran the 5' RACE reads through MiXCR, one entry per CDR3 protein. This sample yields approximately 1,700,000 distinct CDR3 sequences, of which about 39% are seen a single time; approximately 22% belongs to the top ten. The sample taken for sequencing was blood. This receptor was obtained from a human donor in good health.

The CDR3 region has the DNA TGCGCCAGCAGCCCACGGCGGGGGGCCTACAATGAGCAGTTCTTC. Encoded protein: CASSPRRGAYNEQFF. The genes are TRBV5-1 and TRBJ2-1; TRBD2 agrees at 8 bases. The J segment lost 2 bases and the V segment lost 4 bases, leaving 5 bases of the junction unmatched. CDR1 is SGHRS, CDR2 YFSETQ, per germline. This CDR3 has 15 residues.